A single sample is the source of the 18 T cell receptor beta chains below, sequenced in a study of blood T cell repertoires in COVID-19 (dated by TCRdb to the early 2020s). Receptor libraries were prepared by the immunoSEQ multiplex PCR assay. The table comes from immuneACCESS by way of TCRdb, which keeps in-frame sequences with V and J called. Part of the clones is missing from these tables; in studies checked, under half for an unresolved V gene and the rest for unknown reasons. For this sample the table gives about 120,000 clones, of which about 80% were detected only once. The biggest ten clones account for around 11% of the sample. The specimen sequenced was peripheral blood. The receptor source for this set is a man aged 60-69 years with acute or convalescent COVID-19.

The chain has TRBV27 and TRBJ2-1; D is possibly TRBD1 (5 bases). The germline V gene has CDR1 MNHEY and CDR2 SMNVEV (reference sequence). Trimming took 0 bases from V and 5 from J, leaving 8 bases between them. The CDR3 length is 14 residues. The CDR3 is CASSLSGVHNEQFF. In DNA form, the CDR3 reads TGTGCCAGCAGTTTATCAGGGGTACACAATGAGCAGTTCTTC.

The CDR3 protein is CASSPSSGRRIETQYF. The CDR3 bases are TGTGCCAGCAGCCCCTCTAGCGGGAGGAGGATAGAGACCCAGTACTTC. V and J are TRBV11-1 and TRBJ2-5; 11 positions match TRBD2. The CDR3 extends over 16 amino acids. Trimming cost V 5 bases and J 4 bases; bases outside gene matches: 9. The germline CDR1 and CDR2 sequences are SGHAT and FQDESV (reference sequence). The complete variable domain, with remaining parts taken from reference TRBV11-1 and TRBJ2-5, reads EAEVAQSPRYKITEKSQAVAFWCDPISGHATLYWYRQILGQGPELLVQFQDESVVDDSQLPKDRFSAERLKGVDSTLKIQPAELGDSAMYLCASSPSSGRRIETQYFGPGTRLLVL.

The chain recombines TRBV28 with TRBJ2-5; 9 bases align to TRBD2. CDR1 and CDR2 from the germline V gene are MDHEN and SYDVKM. This CDR3 is 14 amino acids long. The ends lost 9 bases at V and 5 bases at J; junction bases unmatched: 10. DNA of the CDR3: TGTGCCAGTTTTGGCGGGAGGGCCGGGGAGACCCAGTACTTC. This encodes CASFGGRAGETQYF.

The V gene is TRBV4-1, the J gene TRBJ2-1; 7 positions match TRBD2. Germline-derived CDR1 and CDR2 are MGHRA and YSYEKL. The CDR3 consists of 15 residues. J lost 4 bases, V lost 2 bases, and 5 bases had no gene match. The CDR3 DNA reads as TGCGCCAGCAGCCAAAGCGCGGGGGTGTACAATGAGCAGTTCTTC. Translated: CASSQSAGVYNEQFF.

This rearrangement joins TRBV6-1 to TRBJ1-2, with D possibly matching TRBD1 (5 bases). The germline CDR1 and CDR2 sequences are MNHNS and SASEGT. The CDR3 totals 12 residues. Trimming cost V 3 bases and J 4 bases, with 6 bases left between them. CDR3 loop: CASSDRAYGYTF. CDR3 DNA: TGTGCCAGCAGTGACAGGGCCTATGGCTACACCTTC.

The CDR3 region has the DNA TGTGCCAGCAGCTCGGGACAATCTCGCAATCAGCCCCAGCATTTT. The encoded protein is CASSSGQSRNQPQHF. The V and J genes are TRBV5-8 and TRBJ1-5; possibly TRBD1 for D (6 bases). The CDR3 consists of 15 residues. The germline gives CDR1 SGHTS, CDR2 YDEGEE. The V end was cut by 3 bases, the J end by 2 bases, with 12 bases between.

V usage is TRBV28 and J usage is TRBJ2-3; 13 bases line up with TRBD2. Germline V gene lookup returns CDR1 MDHEN and CDR2 SYDVKM. After removal of 7 bases from V and 2 bases from J, the junction contained 6 bases not matched to a gene. The CDR3 loop spans 16 amino acids. The DNA of the CDR3 is TGTGCCAGCACACCGGGACTAGCGGGGTACACAGATACGCAGTATTTT. It specifies CASTPGLAGYTDTQYF.

This clone was seen just once. The chain is built from TRBV7-2 and TRBJ2-5; 8 bases are a match to TRBD1. Germline values: CDR1 SGHTA, CDR2 FQGNSA. With 5 bases clipped from V and 1 base from J, the junction kept 3 bases outside the gene matches. CDR3 length: 14 residues. Here the CDR3 reads CASSAGQAQETQYF. DNA of the CDR3: TGTGCCAGCAGCGCGGGACAGGCCCAAGAGACCCAGTACTTC.

The rearrangement uses TRBV27 and TRBJ2-7; TRBD1 matches 7 bases. After removal of 6 bases from V and 2 bases from J, the junction contained 4 bases not matched to a gene. This CDR3 comprises 13 residues. The germline V gene encodes CDR1 MNHEY and CDR2 SMNVEV (reference sequence). CDR3 loop: CASSRTGPYEQYF. In DNA, the CDR3 is TGTGCCAGCAGCCGGACAGGTCCCTACGAGCAGTACTTC.

The chain couples TRBV9 to TRBJ2-5; 7 bases match TRBD1. CDR1 SGDLS and CDR2 YYNGEE come from the germline V gene. The length of the CDR3 is 16 residues. J gave up 1 base and V 0 bases, and 6 bases lay outside the gene matches. CDR3 sequence (DNA): TGTGCCAGCAGCGTAGGAAGGGGGCCCATCCAAGAGACCCAGTACTTC. Its translation: CASSVGRGPIQETQYF.

This rearrangement joins TRBV10-3 to TRBJ2-7, with TRBD2 matching over 10 bases. V shed 5 bases, J shed 5 bases, and the junction held 9 bases outside the gene matches. The V gene's germline CDR1 is ENHRY and CDR2 SYGVKD. This CDR3 has 15 residues. The CDR3 region is CAISIIAGGANEQYF. The CDR3 bases are TGTGCCATCAGTATTATAGCGGGAGGTGCTAACGAGCAGTACTTC.

The chain combines TRBV30 with TRBJ1-1; D is perhaps TRBD1 (5 bases). V dropped 4 bases and J dropped 0 bases, with 15 bases sitting between them. The CDR3 is 15 amino acids. Germline loops: CDR1 GTSNPN, CDR2 SVGIG (reference sequence). The CDR3 here is CAWTRRGGLNTEAFF. The CDR3 region has the DNA TGTGCCTGGACCCGTCGGGGGGGACTGAACACTGAAGCTTTCTTT.

The gene calls are TRBV4-1 and TRBJ2-1; 9 nucleotides line up with TRBD1. In germline, CDR1 is MGHRA, CDR2 YSYEKL. V gave up 0 bases and J gave up 7 bases; unmatched junction bases: 7. This CDR3 is 16 amino acids long. The CDR3 nucleotides read TGCGCCAGCAGCCAAGATCCGCGGACAGGGGCAAATGAGCAGTTCTTC. As protein: CASSQDPRTGANEQFF.

The CDR3 DNA reads TGCGCCAGCAGCCAAGCTAGCGGGACCGGGGAGCTGTTTTTT. Its translation is CASSQASGTGELFF. The chain carries TRBV4-1 and TRBJ2-2, with 8 bases aligning to TRBD2. The CDR3 has 14 amino acids. The germline gives CDR1 MGHRA, CDR2 YSYEKL. After removal of 1 base from V and 5 bases from J, the junction contained 0 bases not matched to a gene.

The rearrangement links TRBV28 to TRBJ2-3; D possibly corresponds to TRBD2 (6 bases). Germline V gene sequence: CDR1 MDHEN, CDR2 SYDVKM. The CDR3 spans 14 residues. Trimming stripped 6 bases from V and 2 bases from J, with 12 bases between. CDR3 DNA sequence: TGTGCCAGCAGCTCCGGAGGGGCCACAGATACGCAGTATTTT. Its protein is CASSSGGATDTQYF.

The chain joins TRBV5-1 to TRBJ2-7; perhaps TRBD2 as D (5 bases). CDR3 length: 14 amino acids. V gave up 0 bases and J gave up 5 bases, with 12 bases separating them. CDR1 and CDR2 (germline): SGHRS, YFSETQ. DNA for the CDR3: TGCGCCAGCAGCTTGGGGCCAGAGCGGAACGAGCAGTACTTC. Translated, it gives CASSLGPERNEQYF.

J is TRBJ2-5 and V is TRBV3-1 (or the pseudogene TRBV3-2), with 7 bases aligning to TRBD1. The CDR3 is 15 amino acids. V gave up 4 bases and J gave up 1 base; unmatched junction bases: 6. Germline-derived CDR1 and CDR2 are LGHDT and YNNKEL (reference sequence). CDR3 DNA sequence: TGTGCCAGCAGCCCAGGGACAGCGAGCCAAGAGACCCAGTACTTC. Translating it yields CASSPGTASQETQYF.

The chain couples TRBV28 to TRBJ1-3; D may be TRBD1 (5 bases). This CDR3 spans 15 amino acids. Germline V gene sequence: CDR1 MDHEN, CDR2 SYDVKM. The ends were cut back, 6 bases at V and 0 bases at J, with 12 bases in the middle. CDR3 nucleotide sequence: TGTGCCAGCAGCCCGGGACTGATCTCTGGAAACACCATATATTTT. Translation gives CASSPGLISGNTIYF.